Below, 14 T cell receptor beta chains from the same sample are listed, as sequenced in a study of T cells after yellow fever vaccination. MiXCR, run by TCRdb on the 5' RACE reads, gives a single entry per CDR3 protein. Among around 590,000 distinct CDR3 sequences listed, roughly 12% were seen once. Material: PBMCs, obtained on the day of the yellow fever booster vaccination. The receptors here all came from a man aged 30-40 years who received the YFV17D yellow fever vaccine.

The sample holds a few counts of this clonotype. This chain links TRBV18 with TRBJ2-7, with a tentative D call TRBD1 (6 bases). The germline V and J ends were trimmed by 9 bases and 4 bases, with 16 bases remaining between them. The CDR3 covers 13 residues. Germline V lookup: CDR1 KGHSH, CDR2 LQKENI. The CDR3 reads CASSTGPDYEQYF. CDR3 sequence (DNA): TGTGCCAGTTCTACAGGGCCGGATTACGAGCAGTACTTC.

This clonotype occurred many times. The J gene is TRBJ2-6, the V gene TRBV28, with 7 bases matching TRBD1. CDR3 length: 18 residues. V trimming: 4 bases; J trimming: 2 bases; junction bases outside the gene matches: 11. Germline-derived CDR1 and CDR2 are MDHEN and SYDVKM. The CDR3 bases are TGTGCCAGCAGTTCCCCTTCGACAGGGCGGACTGGGGCCAACGTCCTGACTTTC. Translating it yields CASSSPSTGRTGANVLTF.

In its sample, this clonotype was seen a few times. V usage is TRBV6-1 and J usage is TRBJ1-2; TRBD1 aligns across 7 bases. The V segment lost 10 bases and the J segment 4 bases; nucleotides outside the gene matches: 12. Per the germline V gene, CDR1 is MNHNS and CDR2 is SASEGT. The length of the CDR3 is 14 residues. The CDR3 nucleotides read TGTGCCACCGGAAAAGGGGGCAGCGTCTATGGCTACACCTTC. Its protein is CATGKGGSVYGYTF.

This clonotype was seen only once. This chain joins TRBV27 and TRBJ2-7; the D gene is possibly TRBD1 (5 bases). Between the trimmed V and J ends, which lost 1 base and 0 bases, there was a span of 16 bases. Looked up from germline, CDR1 is MNHEY and CDR2 is SMNVEV (reference sequence). The CDR3 runs to 17 residues. CDR3 nucleotides: TGTGCCAGCAGTTTATTGCCTCGGCAGGGCAGCTCCTACGAGCAGTACTTC. This translates into CASSLLPRQGSSYEQYF.

V gene TRBV20-1 combines with J gene TRBJ2-7, with D tentatively TRBD2 (5 bases). The V and J ends lost 5 bases and 1 base respectively, with 18 bases between them. From germline, CDR1 is DFQATT and CDR2 SNEGSKA (reference sequence). The CDR3 contains 15 residues. The CDR3 spells CSAGPSDSFSYEQYF. CDR3 nucleotides: TGCAGTGCTGGGCCGTCGGACTCCTTTTCCTACGAGCAGTACTTC.

This clonotype was seen only a few times. The gene calls are TRBV20-1 and TRBJ2-5; tentatively, D is TRBD2 (6 bases). The CDR3 has 13 residues. Between the trimmed V and J ends, which lost 0 bases and 6 bases, there was a span of 11 bases. Germline-derived CDR1 and CDR2 are DFQATT and SNEGSKA (reference sequence). CDR3 sequence reads: CSARDGGFKTQYF. DNA of the CDR3: TGCAGTGCTAGAGATGGGGGGTTTAAGACCCAGTACTTC.

The sample holds a few counts of this clonotype. The chain employs TRBV19 and TRBJ2-7; unclear D gene. This CDR3 has 13 residues. Trimming pared 3 bases from V and 4 bases from J, leaving 10 bases between. Germline assignment: CDR1 LNHDA and CDR2 SQIVND (reference sequence). CDR3 bases: TGTGCCAGTAGTATTAAAATCGGGTACGAGCAGTACTTC. This translates into CASSIKIGYEQYF.

There are a few counts of this clonotype. This chain uses TRBV5-1 with TRBJ2-5; D not certain. The CDR3 is made up of 14 amino acids. The germline CDR1 and CDR2 sequences are SGHRS and YFSETQ. The ends were cut back, 3 bases at V and 5 bases at J, with 14 bases in the middle. The CDR3: CASSSWTERETQYF. The CDR3, as DNA: TGCGCCAGCAGCTCCTGGACGGAGAGGGAGACCCAGTACTTC. Drawing the rest from reference TRBV5-1 and TRBJ2-5, the complete variable domain is KAGVTQTPRYLIKTRGQQVTLSCSPISGHRSVSWYQQTPGQGLQFLFEYFSETQRNKGNFPGRFSGRQFSNSRSEMNVSTLELGDSALYLCASSSWTERETQYFGPGTRLLVL.

This chain links TRBV29-1 with TRBJ1-5, with 10 bases lining up with TRBD1. V shed 4 bases and J 6 bases; nucleotides not matched to a gene: 3. Germline assignment: CDR1 SQVTM and CDR2 ANQGSEA. CDR3 size: 13 residues. CDR3 in DNA: TGCAGCGTTGGACAGGGGGCAAGTCAGCCCCAGCATTTT. Protein sequence: CSVGQGASQPQHF.

The sample holds a few counts of this clonotype. The chain carries TRBV24-1 and TRBJ2-1; possible D gene TRBD1, 6 bases. The V gene lost 9 bases and the J gene lost 9 bases, with 17 bases spanning the gap. The V gene's germline CDR1 is KGHDR and CDR2 SFDVKD. The CDR3 contains 13 residues. CDR3 sequence reads: CATRGDNLSEQFF. The CDR3 DNA is TGTGCCACCCGAGGGGACAATCTTTCTGAGCAGTTCTTC.

The CDR3 DNA is TGCGCCAGCAGCCTGCACAGGGGAAGCAAAAACATTCAGTACTTC. Its protein product is CASSLHRGSKNIQYF. V is TRBV5-1 and J is TRBJ2-4, with 7 bases identical to TRBD1. Germline trimming cut 4 bases from V and 3 bases from J; bases unmatched to any gene: 7. The CDR3 has 15 amino acids. Germline lookup yields CDR1 SGHRS and CDR2 YFSETQ.

This rearrangement joins TRBV7-9 to TRBJ2-4, with D unresolved. The CDR3 runs to 12 residues. Germline V gene data show CDR1 as SEHNR and CDR2 as FQNEAQ (reference sequence). V was shortened by 4 bases and J by 10 bases, with 11 bases between the two germline ends. CDR3 protein: CASSSNTAIQYF. As DNA, the CDR3 is TGTGCCAGCAGCTCGAACACAGCAATTCAGTACTTC.

This clonotype was seen only a few times. This rearrangement joins TRBV10-1 to TRBJ1-1, with 9 bases aligning to TRBD1. With 10 bases clipped from V and 4 bases from J, the junction kept 19 bases outside the gene matches. Germline lookup yields CDR1 WNHNN and CDR2 SYGVQD (reference sequence). The CDR3 consists of 17 residues. CDR3 loop: CANSRQVRDRVVTEAFF. The CDR3 DNA reads as TGCGCCAACTCGAGGCAGGTTCGGGACAGGGTGGTCACTGAAGCTTTCTTT.

In its sample, this clonotype was seen a few times. CDR3 residues: CATSRDADTQYF. The CDR3 DNA is TGTGCCACCAGCAGAGATGCAGATACGCAGTATTTT. J is TRBJ2-3 and V is TRBV15; D is uncertain. The ends were cut back, 0 bases at V and 4 bases at J, with 2 bases in the middle. From germline, CDR1 is LNHNV and CDR2 YYDKDF (reference sequence). This CDR3 region has 12 residues.